These 2 T cell receptor beta chains originate from one sample sequenced in a study of OX40 agonist ivuxolimab in advanced cancers. The data were produced by immunoSEQ multiplex PCR, yet TCRdb's version contains in-frame clones alone and is incomplete. The sample shows tens of thousands of clones, about 87% of them seen only once. The sample was CD4+ or CD8+ T cells sorted from blood, taken in a trial of the OX40 agonist ivuxolimab. The source of these receptors is an adult with an advanced solid tumor such as melanoma, head and neck, liver or kidney cancer.

This clone was seen a single time. The rearrangement uses TRBV5-1 and TRBJ2-2; D remains unclear. Germline CDR1 and CDR2: SGHRS and YFSETQ. This CDR3 is 15 amino acids long. V was trimmed by 0 bases and J by 0 bases, leaving 6 bases between them. The CDR3 DNA sequence: TGCGCCAGCAGCTTGGGCATTTCGAACACCGGGGAGCTGTTTTTT. This translates into CASSLGISNTGELFF.

The gene calls are TRBV19 and TRBJ1-5; tentative D call: TRBD1 (5 bases). This CDR3 contains 12 residues. Per the germline V gene, CDR1 is LNHDA and CDR2 is SQIVND (reference sequence). V was cut by 7 bases and J by 5 bases, with 9 bases left in between. The DNA for the CDR3 is TGTGCCAGTACAGGGTATGATCAGCCCCAGCATTTT. Translation gives CASTGYDQPQHF.